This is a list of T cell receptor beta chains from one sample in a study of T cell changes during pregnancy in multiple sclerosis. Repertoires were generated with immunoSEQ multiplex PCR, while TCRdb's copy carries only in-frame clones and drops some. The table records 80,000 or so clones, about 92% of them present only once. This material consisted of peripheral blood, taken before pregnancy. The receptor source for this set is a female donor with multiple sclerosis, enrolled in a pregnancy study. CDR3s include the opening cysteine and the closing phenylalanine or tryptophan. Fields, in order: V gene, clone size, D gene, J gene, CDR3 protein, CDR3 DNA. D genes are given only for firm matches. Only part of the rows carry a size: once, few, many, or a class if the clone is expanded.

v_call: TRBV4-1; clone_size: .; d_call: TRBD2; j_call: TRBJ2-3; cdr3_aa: CASSQGLAGGRNTQYF; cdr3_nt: TGCGCCAGCAGCCAAGGACTAGCGGGAGGACGTAATACGCAGTATTTT
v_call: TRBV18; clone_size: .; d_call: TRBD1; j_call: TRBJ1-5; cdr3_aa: CASSRTGQNQPQHF; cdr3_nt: TGTGCCAGCTCGCGGACAGGCCAAAATCAGCCCCAGCATTTT
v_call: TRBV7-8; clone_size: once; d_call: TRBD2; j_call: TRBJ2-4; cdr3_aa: CASSLQGGDKNIQYF; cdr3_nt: TGTGCCAGCAGCTTACAGGGAGGGGACAAAAACATTCAGTACTTC
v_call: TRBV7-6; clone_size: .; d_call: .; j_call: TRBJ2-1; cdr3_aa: CASSLLPLADEQFF; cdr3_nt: TGTGCCAGCAGCTTGCTCCCACTTGCCGATGAGCAGTTCTTC
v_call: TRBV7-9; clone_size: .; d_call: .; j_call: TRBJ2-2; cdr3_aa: CASSGYSNTGELFF; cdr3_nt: TGTGCCAGCAGCGGTTACTCGAACACCGGGGAGCTGTTTTTT
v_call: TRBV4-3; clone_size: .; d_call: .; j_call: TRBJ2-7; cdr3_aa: CASSQEEEDYEQYF; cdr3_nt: TGCGCCAGCAGCCAAGAGGAGGAGGACTACGAGCAGTACTTC
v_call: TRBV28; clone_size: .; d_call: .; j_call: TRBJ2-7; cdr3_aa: CASSYTLTGLSDEQYF; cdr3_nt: TGTGCCAGCAGCTACACACTTACAGGGTTAAGCGACGAGCAGTACTTC
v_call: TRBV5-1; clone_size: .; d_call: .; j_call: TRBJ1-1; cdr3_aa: CASRYDRQNTEAFF; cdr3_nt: TGCGCCAGCAGGTACGACAGACAGAACACTGAAGCTTTCTTT
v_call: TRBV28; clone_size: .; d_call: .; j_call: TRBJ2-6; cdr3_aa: CASSLGQASGANVLTF; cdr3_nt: TGTGCCAGCAGTTTAGGGCAGGCCTCTGGGGCCAACGTCCTGACTTTC
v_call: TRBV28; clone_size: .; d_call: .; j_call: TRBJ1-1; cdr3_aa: CASSSITEAFF; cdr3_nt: TGTGCCAGCAGTTCCATCACTGAAGCTTTCTTT
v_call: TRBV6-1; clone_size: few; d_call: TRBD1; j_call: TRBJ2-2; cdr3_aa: CASREGQGFTGELFF; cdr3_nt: TGTGCCAGCAGGGAGGGACAGGGATTTACCGGGGAGCTGTTTTTT
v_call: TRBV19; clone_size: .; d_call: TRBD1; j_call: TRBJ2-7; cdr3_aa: CASSIGQGMGYEQYF; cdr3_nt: TGTGCCAGTAGTATTGGACAGGGGATGGGGTACGAGCAGTACTTC
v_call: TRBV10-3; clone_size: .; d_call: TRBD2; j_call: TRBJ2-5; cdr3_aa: CAIRRGLAGERETQYF; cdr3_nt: TGTGCCATCAGGAGGGGACTAGCGGGAGAACGAGAGACCCAGTACTTC
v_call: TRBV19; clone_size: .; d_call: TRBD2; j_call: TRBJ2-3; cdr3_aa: CASSIEGGGPGRTDTQYF; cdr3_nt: TGTGCCAGTAGTATAGAAGGCGGGGGACCAGGGCGCACAGATACGCAGTATTTT
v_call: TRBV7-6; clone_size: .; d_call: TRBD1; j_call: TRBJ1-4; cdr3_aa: CASSLGQGNEKLFF; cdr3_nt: TGTGCCAGCAGCTTGGGACAGGGAAATGAAAAACTGTTTTTT
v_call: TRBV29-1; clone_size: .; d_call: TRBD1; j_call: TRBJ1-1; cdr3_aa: CSVATGTAFF; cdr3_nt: TGCAGCGTGGCGACAGGGACGGCTTTCTTT
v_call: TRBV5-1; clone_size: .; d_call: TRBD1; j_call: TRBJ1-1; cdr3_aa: CASSFTGTGEAFF; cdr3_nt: TGCGCCAGCAGCTTTACCGGGACAGGGGAAGCTTTCTTT
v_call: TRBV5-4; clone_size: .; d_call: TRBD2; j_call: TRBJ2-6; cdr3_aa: CASSLTSGGSGANVLTF; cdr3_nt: TGTGCCAGCAGCTTGACTAGCGGAGGCTCTGGGGCCAACGTCCTGACTTTC
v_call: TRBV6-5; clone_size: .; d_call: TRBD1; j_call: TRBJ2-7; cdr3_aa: CASSRQGLAEQYF; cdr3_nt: TGTGCCAGCAGCAGACAGGGATTGGCCGAGCAGTACTTC
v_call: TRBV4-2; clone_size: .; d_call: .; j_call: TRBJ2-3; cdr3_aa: CASSRTTDGDTDTQYF; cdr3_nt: TGTGCCAGCAGCCGGACGACTGACGGGGACACAGATACGCAGTATTTT
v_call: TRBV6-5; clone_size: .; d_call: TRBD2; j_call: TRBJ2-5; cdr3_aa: CASTGLVGEQYF; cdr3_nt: TGTGCCAGCACCGGACTAGTTGGGGAGCAGTACTTC
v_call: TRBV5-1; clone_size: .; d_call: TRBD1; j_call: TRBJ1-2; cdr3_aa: CASSPTTGNYGYTF; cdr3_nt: TGCGCCAGCAGCCCGACGACAGGGAACTATGGCTACACCTTC
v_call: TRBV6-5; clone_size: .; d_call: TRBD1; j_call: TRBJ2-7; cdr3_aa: CASSSLGRGQAYEQYF; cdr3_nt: TGTGCCAGCAGTTCCCTCGGTAGGGGGCAGGCCTACGAGCAGTACTTC
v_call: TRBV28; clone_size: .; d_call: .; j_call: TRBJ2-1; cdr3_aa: CASSIGTPNNEQFF; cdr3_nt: TGTGCCAGCAGTATTGGGACTCCTAACAATGAGCAGTTCTTC
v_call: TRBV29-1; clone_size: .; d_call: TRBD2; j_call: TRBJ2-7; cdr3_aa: CSVEVSGRAGRYYEQYF; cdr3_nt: TGCAGCGTTGAGGTTAGCGGGAGGGCCGGTCGGTACTACGAGCAGTACTTC
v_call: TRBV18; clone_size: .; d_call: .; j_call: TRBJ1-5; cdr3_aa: CASSPGGQPQHF; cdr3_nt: TGTGCCAGCTCACCAGGCGGTCAGCCCCAGCATTTT
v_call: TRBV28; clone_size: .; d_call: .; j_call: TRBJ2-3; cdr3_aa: CASSTGSFIDTQYF; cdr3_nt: TGTGCCAGCAGTACGGGGAGCTTCATTGATACGCAGTATTTT
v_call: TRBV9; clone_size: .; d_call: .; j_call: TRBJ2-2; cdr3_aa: CASSKTGSNTGELFF; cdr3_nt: TGTGCCAGCAGCAAGACAGGCTCGAACACCGGGGAGCTGTTTTTT
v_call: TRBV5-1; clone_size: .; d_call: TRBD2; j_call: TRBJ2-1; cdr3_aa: CASSRAGVSYNEQFF; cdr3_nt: TGCGCCAGCAGCCGGGCGGGGGTCTCCTACAATGAGCAGTTCTTC
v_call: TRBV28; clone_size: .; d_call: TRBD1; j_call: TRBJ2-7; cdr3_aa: CASSSPGTGLHEQYF; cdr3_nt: TGTGCCAGCAGTTCCCCCGGGACAGGGCTGCACGAGCAGTACTTC
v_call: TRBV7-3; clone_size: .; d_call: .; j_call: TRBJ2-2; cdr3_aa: CASSFEGVRNTGELFF; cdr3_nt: TGTGCCAGCAGCTTTGAGGGTGTAAGGAACACCGGGGAGCTGTTTTTT
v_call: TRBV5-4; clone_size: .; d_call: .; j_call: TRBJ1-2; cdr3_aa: CASSLRGMEASGYTF; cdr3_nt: TGTGCCAGCAGCTTAAGGGGGATGGAAGCGAGTGGCTACACCTTC
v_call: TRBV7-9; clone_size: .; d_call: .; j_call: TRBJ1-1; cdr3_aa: CASSLRGRRGEAFF; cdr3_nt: TGTGCCAGCAGCCTGCGGGGACGTCGGGGTGAAGCTTTCTTT
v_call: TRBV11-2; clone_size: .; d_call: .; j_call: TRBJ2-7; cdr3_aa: CASSQALPGQYF; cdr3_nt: TGTGCCAGCAGCCAGGCACTCCCCGGGCAGTACTTC
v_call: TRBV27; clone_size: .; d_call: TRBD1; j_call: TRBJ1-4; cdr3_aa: CASRRESGGIEKLFF; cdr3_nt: TGTGCCAGCCGGCGAGAATCAGGGGGAATTGAAAAACTGTTTTTT
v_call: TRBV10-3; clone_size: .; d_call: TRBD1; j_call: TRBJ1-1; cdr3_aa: CAISEPTGARMYTEAFF; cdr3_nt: TGTGCCATCAGTGAACCGACAGGGGCGAGGATGTACACTGAAGCTTTCTTT
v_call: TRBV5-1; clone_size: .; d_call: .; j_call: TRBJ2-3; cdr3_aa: CASSAGQSTDTQYF; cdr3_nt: TGCGCCAGCAGCGCGGGACAGAGCACAGATACGCAGTATTTT
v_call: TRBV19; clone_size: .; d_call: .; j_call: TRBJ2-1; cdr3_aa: CASSKGTSNEQFF; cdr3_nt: TGTGCCAGTAGTAAGGGGACTTCCAATGAGCAGTTCTTC
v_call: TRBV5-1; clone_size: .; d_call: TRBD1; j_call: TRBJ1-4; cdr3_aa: CASSLGHLTGGNEKLFF; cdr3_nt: TGCGCCAGCAGCTTGGGCCATCTTACAGGGGGAAATGAAAAACTGTTTTTT
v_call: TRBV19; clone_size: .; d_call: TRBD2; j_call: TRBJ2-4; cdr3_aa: CASSPSGTILAKNIQYF; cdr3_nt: TGTGCCAGTAGTCCAAGCGGGACTATACTAGCCAAAAACATTCAGTACTTC
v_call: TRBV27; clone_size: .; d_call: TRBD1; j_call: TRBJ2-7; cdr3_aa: CASSFRDRVFEQYF; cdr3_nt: TGTGCCAGCAGTTTTAGGGACAGGGTTTTTGAGCAGTACTTC
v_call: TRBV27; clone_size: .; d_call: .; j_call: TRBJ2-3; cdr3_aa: CASRSGRGPYTDTQYF; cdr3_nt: TGTGCCAGCAGGTCAGGCAGGGGCCCCTACACAGATACGCAGTATTTT
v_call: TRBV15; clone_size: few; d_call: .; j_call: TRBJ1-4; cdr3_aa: CATSRDGGGSEKLFF; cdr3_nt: TGTGCCACCAGCAGAGATGGCGGGGGTAGTGAAAAACTGTTTTTT
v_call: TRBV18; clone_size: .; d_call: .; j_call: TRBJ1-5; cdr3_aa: CASSPPEGLSNQPQHF; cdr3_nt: TGTGCCAGCTCACCACCGGAGGGGTTGAGCAATCAGCCCCAGCATTTT
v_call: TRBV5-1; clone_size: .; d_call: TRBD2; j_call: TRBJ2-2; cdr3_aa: CASSLLAGGTGELFF; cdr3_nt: TGCGCCAGCAGCTTGCTTGCGGGAGGGACCGGGGAGCTGTTTTTT
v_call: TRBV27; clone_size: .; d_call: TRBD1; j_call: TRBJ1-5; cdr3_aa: CASSLRQGSNQPQHF; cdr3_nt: TGTGCCAGCAGTTTAAGACAGGGGAGCAATCAGCCCCAGCATTTT
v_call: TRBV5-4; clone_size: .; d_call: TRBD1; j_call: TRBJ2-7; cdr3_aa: CASSAIDRGYYEQYF; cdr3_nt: TGTGCCAGCAGTGCTATCGACAGGGGATACTACGAGCAGTACTTC
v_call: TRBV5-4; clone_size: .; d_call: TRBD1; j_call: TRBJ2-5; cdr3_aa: CASSLTRGYQETQYF; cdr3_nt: TGTGCCAGCAGCTTGACCAGGGGGTACCAAGAGACCCAGTACTTC
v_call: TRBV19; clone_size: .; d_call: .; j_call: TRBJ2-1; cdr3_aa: CASSIGNRGGNEQFF; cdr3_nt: TGTGCCAGTAGTATTGGTAATAGGGGGGGCAATGAGCAGTTCTTC